The sequence of this T cell receptor beta chain was determined in a study of Ad26.COV2.S vaccination and SARS-CoV-2 variants. Background on the study: Donor got 5x10^10 or 1x10^11 viral particles of Ad26.COV2.S.

TCRdb's table, derived via immunoSEQ multiplex PCR, lists solely in-frame clones and lacks some. The sample yields about 370,000 clones, around nine tenths seen once. Treatment defined: roughly 18 received Ad26.COV2.S at low or high dose, single or two shots; 5 received placebo; per-sample allocation not given. Specimens were obtained on day 63 following the first vaccine or placebo injection. An adult aged 18-55 years in Boston served as the donor. It was Wuhan-strain SARS-CoV-2 spike that the Ad26 vaccine vector expressed. CDR1 and CDR2 (germline): SGHNT, YENEEA. The trim removed 5 bases at V and 2 bases at J, leaving 11 bases unmatched. The length of the CDR3 is 16 residues.

The receptor was derived from a person between 18 and 59 years old who received the Ad26.COV2.S COVID-19 vaccine or a placebo. This specimen consisted of peripheral blood, obtained in a trial of Ad26.COV2.S vaccine versus placebo. This chain links TRBV11-3 with TRBJ2-7, with 8 bases aligning to TRBD2. The CDR3 nucleotides are TGTGCCAGCAGCCCACGGGAGGGGCAGGATACCTACGAGCAGTACTTC. Amino acids: CASSPREGQDTYEQYF.